This record covers a single T cell receptor (beta chain). Its matching antigen is unknown. These data belong to a study of cytomegalovirus exposure and HLA in healthy donors. Overall study findings and caveats: In a later analysis, at a false discovery rate of 0.05, 17,000 or so TCR beta sequences matched HLA alleles.

Trimming at V came to 5 bases and at J to 2 bases, leaving 6 bases not matched to a gene. The CDR3 covers 15 residues. Germline V gene lookup returns CDR1 SGHVS and CDR2 FQNEAQ. Researchers ran the PCR with 60 Vbeta and 13 Jbeta primers. Repertoires were generated with immunoSEQ multiplex PCR, while TCRdb's copy carries only in-frame clones and drops some. This table holds around 190,000 clones, roughly 86% found once. Sequencing used PBMCs. This chain links TRBV7-8 with TRBJ1-3, with TRBD1 matching over 7 bases. The receptor comes from a woman in her late teens or twenties in good health and CMV-seronegative. The CDR3 DNA is TGTGCCAGCAGCCGAACAGGGGACCCTGGAAACACCATATATTTT. Translating gives CASSRTGDPGNTIYF.